At least ten counts were recorded for the clone carrying this T cell receptor beta chain. The antigen is unknown. At one end, the junction sequence differs from germline, possibly due to a read error. This sample was taken from a study of blood T cells in healthy people across ages. Study observations and caveats: Measured against age, TCR beta diversity per million T cells decreased in a roughly linear manner.

The CDR3 spans 13 residues. The V gene's germline CDR1 is SGHRS and CDR2 YFSETQ. Primers used in a second PCR of about 7 to 12 cycles were a sample-barcoded 5' primer and a J-beta primer mix. MiXCR, applied by TCRdb to the 5' RACE reads, yields one record per CDR3 protein. This table holds approximately 780,000 distinct CDR3 sequences, about a quarter found once. The same sample was also used in a study of T cells of mothers and their children.

The receptor's source is a boy between 10 and 17 years old in good health. The chain employs TRBV5-1 and TRBJ2-7; 7 nucleotides match TRBD1. Sequencing was performed on blood. The CDR3, as DNA: TGTGCCAGCAGTTTGAGACAGGGCTACGAGCAGTACTTC. This gives the protein CASSLRQGYEQYF.